Each of the 21 T cell receptor beta chains below was sequenced from the same sample in a study of shared clonotypes between healthy human individuals. Only in-frame clones appear in the TCRdb table, and some are missing; sequencing was by immunoSEQ multiplex PCR. The data hold about 2 million clones, with 85% to 95% observed a single time. The material sequenced was naive CD4+ T cells sorted from blood. Documented subset: CD45RA+ positively selected. The receptors here all came from a man between 18 and 35 years old in good health.

The chain uses TRBV28 and TRBJ1-1, with D uncertain. There are 12 residues in the CDR3. V lost 2 bases, J lost 9 bases, and 10 bases lay in between. Germline loops: CDR1 MDHEN, CDR2 SYDVKM. Here the CDR3 DNA reads TGTGCCAGCAGTTTAGGGGTTCTCCAAGCTTTCTTT. Encoded protein: CASSLGVLQAFF.

The chain is built from TRBV27 and TRBJ2-7; D remains unclear. The CDR3 runs to 14 residues. V was shortened by 5 bases and J by 2 bases, with 13 bases between the two germline ends. Looked up from germline, CDR1 is MNHEY and CDR2 is SMNVEV (reference sequence). The CDR3 coding sequence is TGTGCCAGCAGTCCCCCTTTACTGCCCTACGAGCAGTACTTC. It codes for CASSPPLLPYEQYF.

The V call is TRBV28, the J call TRBJ1-1; 10 positions match TRBD1. V gave up 6 bases and J gave up 5 bases; unmatched junction bases: 12. Looked up from germline, CDR1 is MDHEN and CDR2 is SYDVKM. The CDR3 consists of 16 residues. The CDR3 nucleotides are TGTGCCAGCAGCCCCCCCGCCGGACAGGGGGATACTGAAGCTTTCTTT. The encoded protein is CASSPPAGQGDTEAFF.

The CDR3 sequence is CASSQEESHAVSSGNTIYF. In DNA, the CDR3 is TGTGCCAGCAGCCAAGAGGAGTCCCACGCAGTCAGCTCTGGAAACACCATATATTTT. This chain uses TRBV4-2 with TRBJ1-3, with no clear D. The germline V gene has CDR1 LGHNA and CDR2 YNFKEQ. The CDR3 sequence is 19 residues long. Trimming took off 0 bases at V and 0 bases at J, with 18 bases between the two ends.

The chain employs TRBV4-1 and TRBJ2-1; D possibly corresponds to TRBD2 (5 bases). Germline CDR1 and CDR2: MGHRA and YSYEKL. V lost 2 bases to trimming and J lost 0 bases, with 11 bases between them. The CDR3 sequence is 16 residues long. The CDR3, as DNA: TGCGCCAGCAGCCAACCACGAGCGGACTCCTACAATGAGCAGTTCTTC. It is translated as CASSQPRADSYNEQFF.

The rearrangement uses TRBV4-2 and TRBJ2-1; 11 bases fit TRBD2. The junction had 15 bases not matched to a gene; V was cut back by 2 bases and J by 0 bases. The CDR3 sequence is 21 residues long. Germline V gives CDR1 LGHNA, CDR2 YNFKEQ. In DNA, the CDR3 is TGTGCCAGCAGCCAATTTCCGAGACTAGCGGGAACCTCCATCTCCTACAATGAGCAGTTCTTC. It translates to CASSQFPRLAGTSISYNEQFF.

The chain employs TRBV5-1 and TRBJ2-2, with D perhaps given as TRBD1 or TRBD2 (6 bases each). This CDR3 has 17 amino acids. Germline lookup yields CDR1 SGHRS and CDR2 YFSETQ. V was clipped by 0 bases and J by 2 bases, with 14 bases between them. CDR3 sequence: CASSLAGAAANTGELFF. The CDR3 DNA is TGCGCCAGCAGCTTGGCGGGGGCGGCAGCCAACACCGGGGAGCTGTTTTTT.

This clone has a single count. The chain links TRBV10-2 to TRBJ2-7; D is perhaps TRBD2 (7 bases). This CDR3 has 14 amino acids. V lost 7 bases and J lost 5, with 18 bases in between. CDR1 is WSHSY, CDR2 SAAADI, per germline. The CDR3 here is CASNRGGAVDEQYF. In nucleotides, the CDR3 is TGCGCCAGCAATCGAGGGGGGGCCGTCGACGAGCAGTACTTC.

This sequence joins TRBV19 and TRBJ2-3, with 11 bases aligning to TRBD1. Germline lookup yields CDR1 LNHDA and CDR2 SQIVND (reference sequence). Trimming took 5 bases from V and 4 from J; bases not matched to a gene: 5. The CDR3 has 15 amino acids. The CDR3 DNA reads TGTGCCAGTAGTCTCCGGGACAGGGGGTCAGATACGCAGTATTTT. Translation gives CASSLRDRGSDTQYF.

The chain combines TRBV5-1 with TRBJ2-7; 9 bases fit TRBD2. CDR3 length: 18 amino acids. Germline-derived CDR1 and CDR2 are SGHRS and YFSETQ. With 0 bases clipped from V and 0 bases from J, the junction kept 10 bases outside the gene matches. The CDR3 loop reads CASSLASGTIPLSYEQYF. Written as DNA, the CDR3 is TGCGCCAGCAGCTTGGCTAGCGGGACCATACCGCTCTCCTACGAGCAGTACTTC.

V and J are TRBV9 and TRBJ2-3; the D call may be TRBD1 or TRBD2 (5 bases each). CDR3 length: 13 residues. Germline loops: CDR1 SGDLS, CDR2 YYNGEE. V lost 10 bases, J lost 1 base, and 13 bases lay in between. CDR3: CASRDPGTDTQYF. In DNA, the CDR3 is TGTGCCTCCAGGGACCCCGGCACAGATACGCAGTATTTT.

The chain is built from TRBV6-6 and TRBJ2-7; the D gene is possibly TRBD1 (6 bases). The CDR3 loop spans 14 amino acids. Looked up from germline, CDR1 is MNHNY and CDR2 is SVGAGI (reference sequence). The V end was cut by 0 bases, the J end by 3 bases, with 9 bases between. Here the CDR3 reads CASSYSPDSYEQYF. The CDR3 DNA reads TGTGCCAGCAGTTACTCACCGGACAGCTACGAGCAGTACTTC.

The chain joins TRBV6-1 to TRBJ1-1; no clear D gene. Deletions cut 7 bases from V and 1 base from J, with 13 bases between. The length of the CDR3 is 14 residues. In germline, CDR1 is MNHNS, CDR2 SASEGT. CDR3 nucleotides: TGTGCCAGCACGGCAGGAGGCTGGAACACTGAAGCTTTCTTT. Its protein is CASTAGGWNTEAFF.

The chain recombines TRBV6-4 with TRBJ2-3; TRBD2 matches at 8 bases. This CDR3 has 14 residues. V gave up 2 bases and J gave up 8 bases; unmatched junction bases: 6. Germline V gene lookup returns CDR1 MRHNA and CDR2 SNTAGT. The chain's CDR3 is CASSDSGSPGTQYF. For the CDR3, the DNA is TGTGCCAGCAGTGACAGCGGGAGCCCCGGTACGCAGTATTTT.

This chain joins TRBV10-2 and TRBJ1-5, with a possible D match to TRBD1 (6 bases). Germline V lookup: CDR1 WSHSY, CDR2 SAAADI. Trimming removed 6 bases at V and 2 bases at J, with 14 bases between. The CDR3 extends over 15 amino acids. The DNA for the CDR3 is TGCGCCAGCAGGGCTGGGACAATCGGCAATCAGCCCCAGCATTTT. Translated: CASRAGTIGNQPQHF.

This clone was found once. The V and J genes are TRBV27 and TRBJ2-4, with a possible D match to TRBD1 (5 bases). Germline V gene lookup returns CDR1 MNHEY and CDR2 SMNVEV (reference sequence). This CDR3 comprises 15 residues. With 6 bases removed from V and 3 bases from J, the gap between germline ends came to 15 bases. This CDR3 is CASSAGSRVKNIQYF. The DNA for the CDR3 is TGTGCCAGCAGCGCTGGCAGCAGGGTCAAAAACATTCAGTACTTC.

This clone appeared once. The chain is built from TRBV28 and TRBJ2-1; 9 nucleotides line up with TRBD2. The CDR3 totals 15 residues. Germline CDR1 MDHEN, CDR2 SYDVKM. V shed 5 bases and J 10 bases; nucleotides not matched to a gene: 12. The DNA for the CDR3 is TGTGCCAGCAGTGACGGGACTAGCCTCATTAGGGAGCAGTTCTTC. Its translation is CASSDGTSLIREQFF. The full variable domain, with the rest looked up from reference TRBV28 and TRBJ2-1, is DVKVTQSSRYLVKRTGEKVFLECVQDMDHENMFWYRQDPGLGLRLIYFSYDVKMKEKGDIPEGYSVSREKKERFSLILESASTNQTSMYLCASSDGTSLIREQFFGPGTRLTVL.

The J gene is TRBJ2-3, the V gene TRBV5-1; TRBD2 agrees at 7 bases. Germline V lookup: CDR1 SGHRS, CDR2 YFSETQ. The CDR3 sequence is 13 residues long. The V and J ends lost 4 bases and 6 bases, in that order; junction bases with no gene match: 5. The CDR3 DNA reads as TGCGCCAGCAGCGACAGACTAGCCGATACGCAGTATTTT. Translation gives CASSDRLADTQYF.

To note about this clone: Distinct nucleotide sequences in the sample also encode this CDR3. The chain is built from TRBV5-1 and TRBJ1-4; 9 bases are a match to TRBD1. This CDR3 region has 14 residues. Trimming took 4 bases from V and 5 from J; bases not matched to a gene: 3. The germline CDR1 and CDR2 sequences are SGHRS and YFSETQ. The CDR3 protein is CASSEGTGNEKLFF. CDR3 nucleotide sequence: TGCGCCAGCAGCGAAGGGACAGGGAATGAAAAACTGTTTTTT.

This chain joins TRBV10-3 and TRBJ1-3, with D possibly TRBD1 on 6 matching bases. Germline values: CDR1 ENHRY, CDR2 SYGVKD. V lost 6 bases and J 2 bases, leaving 14 bases between the germline ends. This CDR3 comprises 15 residues. The CDR3 DNA sequence: TGTGCCATCAGCGGATCGACAGGCCCTGGAAACACCATATATTTT. Translating gives CAISGSTGPGNTIYF.

The chain employs TRBV11-2 and TRBJ2-5; 9 nucleotides line up with TRBD2. Unmatched junction bases numbered 6, after V lost 0 bases and J lost 1 base. The CDR3 contains 17 residues. From germline, CDR1 is SGHAT and CDR2 FQNNGV. CDR3 nucleotides: TGTGCCAGCAGCTTAGATGGAGCGGGGGGTGCCCAAGAGACCCAGTACTTC. Translation gives CASSLDGAGGAQETQYF.